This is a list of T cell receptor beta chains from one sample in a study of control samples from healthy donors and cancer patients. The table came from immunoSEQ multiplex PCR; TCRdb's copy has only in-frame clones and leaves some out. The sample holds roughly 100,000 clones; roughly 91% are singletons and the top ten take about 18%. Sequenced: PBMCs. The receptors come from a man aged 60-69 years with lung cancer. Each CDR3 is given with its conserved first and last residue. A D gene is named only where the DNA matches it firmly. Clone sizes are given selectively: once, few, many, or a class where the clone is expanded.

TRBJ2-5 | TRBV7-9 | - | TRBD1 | TGTGCCAGCAGGATAGGGGCAGGGGGATCAATACAAGAGACCCAGTACTTC | CASRIGAGGSIQETQYF
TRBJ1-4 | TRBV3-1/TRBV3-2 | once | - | TGTGCCAGCAGCCAAGAGACGCTCAAACTGTTTTTT | CASSQETLKLFF
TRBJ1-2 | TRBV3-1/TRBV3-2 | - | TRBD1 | TGTGCCAGCTCCAGGGGGGAGGGGAGCGGCTACACCTTC | CASSRGEGSGYTF
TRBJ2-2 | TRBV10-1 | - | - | TGCGCCAGCAGTGAGGGGAAAGGTCAGGCCGGGGAGCTGTTTTTT | CASSEGKGQAGELFF
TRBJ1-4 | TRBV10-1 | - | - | TGCGCCAGCAGTGCCGCCGGGAGTGAAAAACTGTTTTTT | CASSAAGSEKLFF
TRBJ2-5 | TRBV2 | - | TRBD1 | TGTGCCAGCAGAAGGGACAGCCTCCCACAAGAGACCCAGTACTTC | CASRRDSLPQETQYF
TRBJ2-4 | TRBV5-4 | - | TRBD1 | TGTGCCAGCAGCGATACCACAGGGGGAAACATTCAGTACTTC | CASSDTTGGNIQYF
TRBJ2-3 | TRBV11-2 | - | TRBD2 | TGTGCCAGCAGCCGAATACTAGCGGCGATCACAGATACGCAGTATTTT | CASSRILAAITDTQYF
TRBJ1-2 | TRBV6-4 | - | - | TGTGCCAGCAGTGACTCCGACGTCGATGGCTACACCTTC | CASSDSDVDGYTF
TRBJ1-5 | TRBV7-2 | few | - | TGTGCCAGCAGCTTTTCCCCCCTTAGCAATCAGCCCCAGCATTTT | CASSFSPLSNQPQHF
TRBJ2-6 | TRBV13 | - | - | TGTGCCAGCAGCTTAGAAGGGGTTGGGGCCAACGTCCTGACTTTC | CASSLEGVGANVLTF
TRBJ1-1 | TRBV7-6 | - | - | TGTGCCAGCAGTCCATCGAATATCGTGGGCGCTGAAGCTTTCTTT | CASSPSNIVGAEAFF
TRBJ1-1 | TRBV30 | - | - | TGTGCCTGGAGTACCGCCCTCGGAGCTTTCTTT | CAWSTALGAFF
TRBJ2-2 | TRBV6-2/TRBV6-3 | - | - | TGTGCCAGCAGTTCCGCCCCCGGTAACACCGGGGAGCTGTTTTTT | CASSSAPGNTGELFF
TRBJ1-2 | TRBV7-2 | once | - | TGTGCCAGCAGCCGCCGTCGGGCAGGGGAGCGCTACACCTTC | CASSRRRAGERYTF
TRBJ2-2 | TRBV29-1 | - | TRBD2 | TGCAGCGTTGCGACTAGCGGGGTGGAGGGGGAGCTGTTTTTT | CSVATSGVEGELFF
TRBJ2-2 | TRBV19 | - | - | TGTGCCAGTAGTATAGAGGGAGGCGGGGAGCTGTTTTTT | CASSIEGGGELFF
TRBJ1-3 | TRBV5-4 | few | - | TGTGCCAGCAGCACGGACGGGAGCTCTGGAAACACCATATATTTT | CASSTDGSSGNTIYF
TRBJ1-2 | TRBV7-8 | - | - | TGTGCCAGCAGCGCCGAATGGACAAAATCTAACTATGGCTACACCTTC | CASSAEWTKSNYGYTF
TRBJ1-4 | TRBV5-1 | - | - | TGCGCCAGCACAACAGGTTCCTCAAATGAAAAACTGTTTTTT | CASTTGSSNEKLFF
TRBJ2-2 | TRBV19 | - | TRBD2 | TGTGCCAGTAGCGGGTCTAGCGGGGGGGCCGGGGAGCTGTTTTTT | CASSGSSGGAGELFF
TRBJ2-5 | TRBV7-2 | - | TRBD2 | TGTGCCAGCAGCCCATGGACTAGCGGGGGGGAGACCCAGTACTTC | CASSPWTSGGETQYF
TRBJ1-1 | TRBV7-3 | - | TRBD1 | TGTGCCAGCAGCTTAACGGGACAGGGTACGAGAGCTTTCTTT | CASSLTGQGTRAFF
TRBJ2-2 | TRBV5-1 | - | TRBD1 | TGCGCCAGCAGCTCTGGGACAGGGGGGACCGGGGAGCTGTTTTTT | CASSSGTGGTGELFF
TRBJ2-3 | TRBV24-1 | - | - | TGTGCCACCGGGTCCAGGGATACGCAGTATTTT | CATGSRDTQYF
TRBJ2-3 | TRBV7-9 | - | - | TGTGCCAGCAGCTTAGCGGCCTGGACAGATACGCAGTATTTT | CASSLAAWTDTQYF
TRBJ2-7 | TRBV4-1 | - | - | TGCGCCAGCAGCCAAGATCCCGATGCCTACGAGCAGTACTTC | CASSQDPDAYEQYF
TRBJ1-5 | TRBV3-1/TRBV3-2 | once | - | TGTGCCAGCAGCTCTTACTACTCAGGCGGTCAGCCCCAGCATTTT | CASSSYYSGGQPQHF
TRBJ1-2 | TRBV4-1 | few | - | TGCGCCAGCAGCCAAGATTCGGCGGGGTTCTATGGCTACACCTTC | CASSQDSAGFYGYTF
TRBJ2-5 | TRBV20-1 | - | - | TGCAGTGCTCCCTCTGAGACCCAGTACTTC | CSAPSETQYF
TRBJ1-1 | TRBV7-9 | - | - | TGTGCCAGCAGCTTAGATTCTACCAGGGTCACTGAAGCTTTCTTT | CASSLDSTRVTEAFF
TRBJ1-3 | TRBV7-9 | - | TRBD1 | TGTGCCAGCAGCCGGACAGGGAGTGGAAACACCATATATTTT | CASSRTGSGNTIYF
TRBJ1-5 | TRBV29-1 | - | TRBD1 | TGCAGCGTTCGGACAGGGGAACAGCCCCAGCATTTT | CSVRTGEQPQHF
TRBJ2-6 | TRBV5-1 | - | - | TGCGCCAGCAGCTTGGGCGTCGGGGAAATTGCCTCTGGGGCCAACGTCCTGACTTTC | CASSLGVGEIASGANVLTF
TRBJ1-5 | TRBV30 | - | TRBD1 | TGTGCCTGGAGTCCCGGGACAGGGGGCCGGCAGCCCCAGCATTTT | CAWSPGTGGRQPQHF
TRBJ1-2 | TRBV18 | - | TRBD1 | TGTGCCAGCTCTTCACGAACGGGACAGGCGTTTGCGTTAGGAGGCTACACCTTC | CASSSRTGQAFALGGYTF